The 5 T cell receptor beta chains reported below all come from one sample, sequenced in a study of blood T cell repertoires in COVID-19. The repertoire was sequenced with immunoSEQ multiplex PCR; TCRdb's copy has only in-frame clones and lacks some. The sample lists 90,000 to 130,000 clones; about 85% were seen once. Material for sequencing was peripheral blood. The receptors were sampled from a human donor in a cohort sampled during active COVID-19.

This clone occurred a few times. CDR3 DNA: TGTGCCAGCAGCTTAGGCTCCACCGGGGGCACAGATACGCAGTATTTT. Amino acid sequence: CASSLGSTGGTDTQYF. The chain uses TRBV13 and TRBJ2-3; TRBD2 is a possible D gene (5 bases). Between the trimmed V and J ends, which lost 0 bases and 1 base, there was a span of 11 bases. The CDR3 contains 16 residues. Germline lookup yields CDR1 PRHDT and CDR2 FYEKMQ (reference sequence).

The chain couples TRBV5-1 to TRBJ2-3; perhaps TRBD1 as D (6 bases). V was trimmed by 5 bases and J by 0 bases, leaving 13 bases between them. Germline V CDR1 and CDR2: SGHRS, YFSETQ. The CDR3 length is 15 residues. CDR3 in amino acids: CASSQTGLSTDTQYF. CDR3 bases: TGCGCCAGCAGTCAGACAGGACTTAGCACAGATACGCAGTATTTT.

The chain couples TRBV9 to TRBJ1-1; 12 bases agree with TRBD1. The CDR3 length is 17 residues. Germline V gives CDR1 SGDLS, CDR2 YYNGEE. V was clipped by 4 bases and J by 4 bases; unmatched bases: 11. As DNA, the CDR3 is TGTGCCAGCAGCCCACGGGACAGGGGGCGAGTGGGCACTGAAGCTTTCTTT. It codes for CASSPRDRGRVGTEAFF.

The V and J genes are TRBV2 and TRBJ2-3, with TRBD1 matching over 7 bases. This CDR3 region has 15 residues. V dropped 8 bases and J dropped 7; count of bases not matched to a gene: 15. From germline, CDR1 is SNHLY and CDR2 FYNNEI. CDR3 region: CASRYRDSEFNTQYF. In nucleotides, the CDR3 is TGTGCCAGCCGATACCGGGACAGCGAATTCAATACGCAGTATTTT. The full variable domain, completed using reference TRBV2 and TRBJ2-3, is EPEVTQTPSHQVTQMGQEVILRCVPISNHLYFYWYRQILGQKVEFLVSFYNNEISEKSEIFDDQFSVERPDGSNFTLKIRSTKLEDSAMYFCASRYRDSEFNTQYFGPGTRLTVL.

The V gene is TRBV28, the J gene TRBJ2-2; 7 nucleotides agree with TRBD1. There are 14 residues in the CDR3. Per the germline V gene, CDR1 is MDHEN and CDR2 is SYDVKM. The junction had 8 bases not matched to a gene; V was cut back by 7 bases and J by 6 bases. CDR3 in amino acids: CASTTFQGAGELFF. Written as DNA, the CDR3 is TGTGCCAGCACCACCTTTCAGGGGGCCGGGGAGCTGTTTTTT.